Sequencing of this T cell receptor beta chain was carried out in a study of cytomegalovirus exposure and HLA in healthy donors. Regarding the study as a whole: A cluster of highly shared sequence variants was likely a sequencing artifact.

V gave up 7 bases and J gave up 2 bases, with 12 bases separating them. Looked up from germline, CDR1 is MNHEY and CDR2 is SMNVEV (reference sequence). CDR3 length equals 14 residues. The PCR was carried out with 60 Vbeta primers and 13 Jbeta primers. As handled by the study authors: As a later analysis found, there were tens of millions of unique TCR beta chains, of which roughly 11 million were shared. Assay used: immunoSEQ multiplex PCR; TCRdb lists only in-frame clones, some missing. V and J calls and clone size are given by that table; D and trimming were obtained from the DNA. The data contain 150,000 to 250,000 clones, around 80% of them singletons. Comment on this clone: Its antigen remains unknown.

V gene TRBV27 combines with J gene TRBJ2-1; D possibly corresponds to TRBD2 (6 bases). This TCR was sampled from a woman under 40 in good health and CMV-seropositive. Sequencing input: PBMCs. The CDR3 DNA is TGTGCCAGCATGGGTAGCGGAACCTACAATGAGCAGTTCTTC. It yields the protein CASMGSGTYNEQFF.